The rows below give T cell receptor beta chains drawn from one sample of a study of human T cells and chemical hapten exposure. One entry per CDR3 protein results from TCRdb running MiXCR on the RACE reads. This sample yields over 35,000 distinct CDR3 sequences, of which roughly a tenth are seen a single time; less than 6.5% belongs to the top ten. Specimen: whole blood, collected in connection with sensitization to the hapten diphenylcyclopropenone (DPC). The receptors were sampled from a man aged 25-45 years with alopecia areata. Some clones in this sample may be carry-over from other donors' samples. Each CDR3 is given with its conserved first and last residue. Each record gives: J gene, V gene, CDR3 protein.

TRBJ2-7 | TRBV4-2 | CASSQTRQGLWEQYF
TRBJ1-4 | TRBV29-1 | CSAEGQQLGMFF
TRBJ2-1 | TRBV10-3 | CAIAPGHGEQFF
TRBJ1-1 | TRBV7-6 | CASSLGWGTEAFF
TRBJ2-7 | TRBV12-3/TRBV12-4 | CASRAGITYEQYF
TRBJ2-7 | TRBV3-1 | CASSLRPSGVREQYF
TRBJ1-1 | TRBV29-1 | CSVHQGRGNTEAFF
TRBJ2-5 | TRBV2 | CASRTGGTQYF
TRBJ1-1 | TRBV6-2/TRBV6-3 | CASSYLGQGSWGAFF
TRBJ2-6 | TRBV5-1 | CASSFEQGIGSNVLTF
TRBJ2-3 | TRBV5-4 | CASSPDGPRTDTQYF
TRBJ2-3 | TRBV12-3/TRBV12-4 | CASRVTGSGDTQYF
TRBJ1-2 | TRBV2 | CASSGRTTYDGYTF
TRBJ1-6 | TRBV11-2 | CASSLVGRDSPLHF
TRBJ2-2 | TRBV12-3/TRBV12-4 | CANRITAGELFF
TRBJ2-2 | TRBV7-3 | CASSLSRTNTGELFF
TRBJ2-5 | TRBV7-7 | CVSSRGAVQETQYF
TRBJ1-1 | TRBV7-2 | CASSIVGGANTEAFF
TRBJ2-5 | TRBV7-6 | CASSLGGVAGFIQETQYF
TRBJ2-3 | TRBV7-6 | CASSLAAGRSTDTQYF
TRBJ2-7 | TRBV3-1 | CASSRPPDYEQYF
TRBJ1-5 | TRBV9 | CASSVGGLKPQHF
TRBJ2-1 | TRBV10-3 | CAISESGTGGLNEQFF
TRBJ2-1 | TRBV5-4 | CASSPGQGANEQFF
TRBJ1-3 | TRBV14 | CASRSTGIGNTIYF
TRBJ2-3 | TRBV20-1 | CSARLAGGTDTQYF
TRBJ1-3 | TRBV2 | CAGGTGMNTIYF
TRBJ2-5 | TRBV11-2 | CASSLDVGQETQYF
TRBJ2-2 | TRBV12-3/TRBV12-4 | CASRRTGDTGELFF
TRBJ2-1 | TRBV7-8 | CASSSTPGPNGEQFF
TRBJ2-1 | TRBV18 | CASSQSRIEGPYNEQFF
TRBJ1-1 | TRBV10-1 | CASSLTGWRAFF
TRBJ2-2 | TRBV5-8 | CASSTYRKAGTGELFF
TRBJ2-1 | TRBV19 | CASSLQVYRGRGNEQFF
TRBJ1-6 | TRBV14 | CASSQEFGPYNSPLHF
TRBJ1-5 | TRBV27 | CASSLHPGRGLGSNQPQHF
TRBJ1-2 | TRBV10-2 | CASSEAGGSGYTF
TRBJ1-3 | TRBV7-9 | CASSISQYGNTIYF
TRBJ2-3 | TRBV7-7 | CASSLGDRPGDTQYF
TRBJ1-6 | TRBV27 | CASSLWAPLHF
TRBJ2-6 | TRBV20-1 | CSAKTGSGANVLTF
TRBJ2-3 | TRBV12-3/TRBV12-4 | CASSFRRGPTDTQYF